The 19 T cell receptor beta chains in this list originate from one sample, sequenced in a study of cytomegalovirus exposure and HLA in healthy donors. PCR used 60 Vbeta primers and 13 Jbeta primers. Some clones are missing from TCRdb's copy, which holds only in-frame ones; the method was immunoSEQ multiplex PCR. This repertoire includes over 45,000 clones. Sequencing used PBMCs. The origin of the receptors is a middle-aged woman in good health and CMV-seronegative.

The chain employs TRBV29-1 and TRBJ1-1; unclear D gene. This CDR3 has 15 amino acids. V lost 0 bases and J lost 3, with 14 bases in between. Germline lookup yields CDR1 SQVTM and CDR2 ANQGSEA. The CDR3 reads CSVEDHSGRDTEAFF. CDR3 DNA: TGCAGCGTTGAAGATCACTCGGGGAGGGACACTGAAGCTTTCTTT.

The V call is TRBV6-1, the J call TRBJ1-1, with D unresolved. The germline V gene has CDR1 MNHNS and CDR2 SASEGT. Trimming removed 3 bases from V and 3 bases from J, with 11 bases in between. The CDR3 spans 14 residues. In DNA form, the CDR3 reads TGTGCCAGCAGTGATGGGCAAGCCTACACTGAAGCTTTCTTT. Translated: CASSDGQAYTEAFF.

DNA for the CDR3: TGTGCCAGCAGCAAACTAGCGAAGAGCACAGATACGCAGTATTTT. This encodes CASSKLAKSTDTQYF. This chain uses TRBV5-6 with TRBJ2-3; 7 bases fit TRBD2. The germline CDR1 and CDR2 sequences are SGHDT and YYEEEE. The CDR3 covers 15 residues. V shed 4 bases and J 0 bases; nucleotides not matched to a gene: 5.

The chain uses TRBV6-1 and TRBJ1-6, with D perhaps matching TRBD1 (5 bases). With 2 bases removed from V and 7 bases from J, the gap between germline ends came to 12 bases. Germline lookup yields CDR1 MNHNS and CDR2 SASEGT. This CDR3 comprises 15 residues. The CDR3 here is CASSERAGENSPLHF. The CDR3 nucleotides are TGTGCCAGCAGTGAACGCGCGGGGGAAAATTCACCCCTCCACTTT.

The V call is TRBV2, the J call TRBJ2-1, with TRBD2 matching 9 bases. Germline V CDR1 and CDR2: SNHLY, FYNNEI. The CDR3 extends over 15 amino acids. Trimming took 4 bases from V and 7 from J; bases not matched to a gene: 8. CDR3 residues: CASSAAGGLANEQFF. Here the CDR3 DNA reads TGTGCCAGCAGTGCCGCGGGGGGACTAGCTAATGAGCAGTTCTTC.

The CDR3 coding sequence is TGTGCCAGCAGCTTAGGGCAGGGGGCGCATGTTTTCTTT. Its translation is CASSLGQGAHVFF. This chain connects TRBV7-2 to TRBJ1-1, with TRBD1 matching 8 bases. The CDR3 runs 13 residues. Germline CDR1 and CDR2: SGHTA and FQGNSA. The V segment lost 1 base and the J segment 13 bases; nucleotides outside the gene matches: 8.

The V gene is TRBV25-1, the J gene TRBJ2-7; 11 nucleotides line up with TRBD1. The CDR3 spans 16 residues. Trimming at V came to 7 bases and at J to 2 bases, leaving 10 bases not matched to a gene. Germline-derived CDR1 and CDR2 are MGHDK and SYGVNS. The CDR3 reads CASNSSPGQGAYEQYF. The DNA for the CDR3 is TGTGCCAGCAACTCTTCACCGGGACAGGGGGCCTACGAGCAGTACTTC.

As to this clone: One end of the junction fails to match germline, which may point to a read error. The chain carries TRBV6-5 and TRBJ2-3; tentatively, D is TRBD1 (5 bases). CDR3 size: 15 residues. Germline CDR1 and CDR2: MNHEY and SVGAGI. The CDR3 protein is CASSYSGVLGDKQYF. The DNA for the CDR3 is TGTGCCAGCAGTTACTCAGGGGTTCTAGGAGATAAGCAGTATTTT.

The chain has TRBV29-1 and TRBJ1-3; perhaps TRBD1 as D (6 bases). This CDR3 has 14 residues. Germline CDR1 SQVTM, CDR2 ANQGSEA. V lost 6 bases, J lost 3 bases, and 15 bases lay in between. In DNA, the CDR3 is TGCAGCGTAAAATACGGGACACTTGGAAACACCATATATTTT. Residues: CSVKYGTLGNTIYF.

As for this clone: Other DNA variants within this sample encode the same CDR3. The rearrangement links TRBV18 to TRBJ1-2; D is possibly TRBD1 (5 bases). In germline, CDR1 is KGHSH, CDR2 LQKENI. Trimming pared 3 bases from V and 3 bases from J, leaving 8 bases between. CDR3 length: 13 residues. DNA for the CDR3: TGTGCCAGCTCACCCGACAGTTACTATGGCTACACCTTC. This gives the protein CASSPDSYYGYTF.

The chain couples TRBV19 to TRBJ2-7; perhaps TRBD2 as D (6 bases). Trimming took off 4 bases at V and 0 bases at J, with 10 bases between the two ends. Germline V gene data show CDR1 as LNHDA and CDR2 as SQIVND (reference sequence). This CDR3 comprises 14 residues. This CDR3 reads CASSNWGVSYEQYF. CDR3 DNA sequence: TGTGCCAGTAGTAACTGGGGGGTCTCCTACGAGCAGTACTTC. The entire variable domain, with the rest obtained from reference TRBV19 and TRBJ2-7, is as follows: DGGITQSPKYLFRKEGQNVTLSCEQNLNHDAMYWYRQDPGQGLRLIYYSQIVNDFQKGDIAEGYSVSREKKESFPLTVTSAQKNPTAFYLCASSNWGVSYEQYFGPGTRLTVT.

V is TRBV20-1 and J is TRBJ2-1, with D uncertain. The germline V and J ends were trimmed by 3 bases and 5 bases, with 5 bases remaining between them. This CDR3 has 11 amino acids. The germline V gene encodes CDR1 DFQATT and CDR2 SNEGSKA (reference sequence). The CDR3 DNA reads TGCAGTGCTAGGAGTGACAATGAGCAGTTCTTC. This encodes CSARSDNEQFF.

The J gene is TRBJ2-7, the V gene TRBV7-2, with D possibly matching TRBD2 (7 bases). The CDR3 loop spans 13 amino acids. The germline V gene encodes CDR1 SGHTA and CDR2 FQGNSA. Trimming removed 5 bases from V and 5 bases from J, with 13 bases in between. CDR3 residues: CASSQAGAHEQYF. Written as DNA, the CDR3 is TGTGCCAGCAGCCAGGCGGGGGCCCACGAGCAGTACTTC.

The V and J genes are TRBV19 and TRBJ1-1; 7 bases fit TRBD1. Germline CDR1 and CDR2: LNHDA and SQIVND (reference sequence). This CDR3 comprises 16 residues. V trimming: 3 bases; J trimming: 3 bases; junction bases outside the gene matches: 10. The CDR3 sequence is CASSIDRDSFDTEAFF. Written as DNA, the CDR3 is TGTGCCAGTAGTATCGACAGGGATTCTTTTGACACTGAAGCTTTCTTT.

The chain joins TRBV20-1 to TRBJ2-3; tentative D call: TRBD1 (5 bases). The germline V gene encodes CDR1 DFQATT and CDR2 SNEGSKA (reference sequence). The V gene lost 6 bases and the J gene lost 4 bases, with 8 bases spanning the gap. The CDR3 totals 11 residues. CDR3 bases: TGCAGTGCAGGGGAACCAGATACGCAGTATTTT. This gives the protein CSAGEPDTQYF.

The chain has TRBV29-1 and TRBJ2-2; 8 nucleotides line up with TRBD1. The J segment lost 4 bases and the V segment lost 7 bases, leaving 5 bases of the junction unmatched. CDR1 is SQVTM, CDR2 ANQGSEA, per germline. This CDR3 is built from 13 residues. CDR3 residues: CSANRGTTGELFF. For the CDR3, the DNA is TGCAGCGCTAACAGGGGGACCACCGGGGAGCTGTTTTTT.

The CDR3 reads CASSQRYEQYF. The CDR3 DNA reads TGTGCCAGCAGCCAGCGATACGAGCAGTACTTC. The chain links TRBV14 to TRBJ2-7; D is ambiguous. Looked up from germline, CDR1 is SGHDN and CDR2 is FVKESK. This CDR3 is built from 11 residues. V was cut by 3 bases and J by 4 bases, with 4 bases left in between.

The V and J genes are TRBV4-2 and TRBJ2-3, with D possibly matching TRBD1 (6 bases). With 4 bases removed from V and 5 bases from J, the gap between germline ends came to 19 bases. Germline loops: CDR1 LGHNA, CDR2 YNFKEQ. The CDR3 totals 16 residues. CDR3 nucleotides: TGTGCCAGCAGCCCGCTGCGTGGCGTGACAGGAGATACGCAGTATTTT. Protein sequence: CASSPLRGVTGDTQYF.

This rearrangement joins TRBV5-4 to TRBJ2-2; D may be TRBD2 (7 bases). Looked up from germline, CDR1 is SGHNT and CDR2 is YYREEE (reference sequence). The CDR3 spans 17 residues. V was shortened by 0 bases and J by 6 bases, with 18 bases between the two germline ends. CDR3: CASSLGGRGGSAGELFF. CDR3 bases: TGTGCCAGCAGCTTGGGGGGTCGCGGGGGCTCGGCCGGGGAGCTGTTTTTT.